This is a list of T cell receptor beta chains from one sample in a study of Ad26.COV2.S vaccination and SARS-CoV-2 variants. Sequenced by immunoSEQ multiplex PCR; TCRdb stores in-frame clones only, minus some. The sample has 350,000 to 500,000 clones, roughly 91% seen once. The sample in question was peripheral blood, obtained in a trial of Ad26.COV2.S vaccine versus placebo. These receptors all come from a person between 18 and 59 years old who received the Ad26.COV2.S COVID-19 vaccine or a placebo. Both conserved end residues are part of each CDR3. D genes are given only for firm matches.

j_call v_call d_call cdr3_aa cdr3_nt
TRBJ2-5 TRBV6-2/TRBV6-3 TRBD2 CASSYSTPSGRGETQYF TGTGCCAGCAGTTACTCCACACCTAGCGGGAGGGGGGAGACCCAGTACTTC
TRBJ2-1 TRBV19 TRBD1 CASRNTGGSYNEQFF TGTGCCAGTAGGAATACAGGGGGCTCCTACAATGAGCAGTTCTTC
TRBJ1-4 TRBV9 - CASSVAGGTVNEKLFF TGTGCCAGCAGCGTAGCAGGTGGCACAGTTAATGAAAAACTGTTTTTT
TRBJ1-4 TRBV5-4 - CASSPDTVNEKLFF TGTGCCAGCAGCCCGGACACCGTTAATGAAAAACTGTTTTTT
TRBJ1-1 TRBV5-1 TRBD1 CASSGTGITEAFF TGCGCCAGCAGTGGGACAGGGATTACTGAAGCTTTCTTT
TRBJ2-2 TRBV9 - CAGAGAGGELFF TGTGCGGGTGCGGGGGCTGGCGGGGAGCTGTTTTTT
TRBJ2-1 TRBV5-4 TRBD2 CASSSPTSGRTDEQFF TGTGCCAGCAGCTCCCCGACTAGCGGGAGAACGGATGAGCAGTTCTTC
TRBJ1-1 TRBV9 - CASSVDGNTEAFF TGTGCCAGCAGCGTAGATGGGAACACTGAAGCTTTCTTT
TRBJ1-1 TRBV6-5 - CATRYNNLNTEAFF TGTGCCACCCGGTATAATAACTTGAACACTGAAGCTTTCTTT
TRBJ2-2 TRBV5-1 - CASSFWAHRDTGELFF TGCGCCAGCAGCTTTTGGGCGCACAGGGACACCGGGGAGCTGTTTTTT